These 19 T cell receptor beta chains originate from one sample sequenced in a study of type 1 regulatory T cells (dated by TCRdb to about 2021). These receptors' antigens are unknown. This sample was sequenced with an Illumina MiSeq. Using fastp trimming at Q25 and MiXCR clonotype assembly, TCRdb reanalyzed the public sequencing data and kept in-frame beta chains. Every distinct CDR3 protein forms one entry, paired with its most common genes and DNA. The table for this sample lists about 74,000 distinct CDR3 sequences; about 62% of them were counted only once. The ten largest make up 7.6% of the sample. What was sequenced was cultured T cells, either the whole culture or a sorted T cell fraction (not recorded which). The cell subset or site label, as the study defines it: Tr1-enriched cell product generated in vitro against host alloantigens. Receptors were obtained from a human donor in good health.

The chain couples TRBV5-6 to TRBJ2-7; TRBD1 matches at 9 bases. Trimming cost V 4 bases and J 3 bases; bases outside gene matches: 20. The CDR3 covers 19 residues. CDR1 is SGHDT and CDR2 is YYEEEE in the germline V gene. CDR3 in amino acids: CASSVNRDRDHLRGYEQYF. In DNA, the CDR3 is TGTGCCAGCAGCGTTAACCGGGACAGGGATCACCTACGGGGCTACGAGCAGTACTTC. Based on the CDR3 plus reference TRBV5-6 and TRBJ2-7, the full variable domain is DAGVTQSPTHLIKTRGQQVTLRCSPKSGHDTVSWYQQALGQGPQFIFQYYEEEERQRGNFPDRFSGHQFPNYSSELNVNALLLGDSALYLCASSVNRDRDHLRGYEQYFGPGTRLTVT.

This chain connects TRBV20-1 to TRBJ1-5, with D unresolved. The length of the CDR3 is 13 residues. Germline values: CDR1 DFQATT, CDR2 SNEGSKA (reference sequence). The CDR3: CSCLGGGNQPQHF. The DNA of the CDR3 is TGCAGCTGCCTAGGTGGTGGGAATCAGCCCCAGCATTTT.

The CDR3 nucleotides are TGCAGTGCTAGAACAAGAGGCCCTTCGGGGACAGATACGCAGTATTTT. It is translated as CSARTRGPSGTDTQYF. The chain has TRBV20-1 and TRBJ2-3; D perhaps matches TRBD2 (5 bases). The CDR3 is 16 residues long. Per germline, CDR1 DFQATT and CDR2 SNEGSKA (reference sequence). The V end lost 2 bases, the J end lost 3 bases, and 18 bases lay between the germline ends.

Written as DNA, the CDR3 is TGTGCCAGCAGTTACGATAATCAGCCCCAGCATTTT. This codes for CASSYDNQPQHF. The chain links TRBV6-2 or TRBV6-3 to TRBJ1-5; D uncertain. The V end was cut by 2 bases, the J end by 4 bases, with 3 bases between. The germline V gene has CDR1 MNHEY and CDR2 SVGEGT. The CDR3 runs to 12 residues.

This clonotype was recorded a few times. V is TRBV20-1 and J is TRBJ2-1; 13 bases match TRBD2. Germline loops: CDR1 DFQATT, CDR2 SNEGSKA (reference sequence). This CDR3 comprises 15 residues. J was trimmed by 4 bases and V by 1 base; bases with no gene match: 1. This CDR3 is CSARAGLAGYNEQFF. CDR3 in DNA: TGCAGTGCTAGAGCGGGACTAGCGGGGTACAATGAGCAGTTCTTC.

This clonotype was seen a few times. V gene TRBV28 combines with J gene TRBJ2-7; 8 positions match TRBD1. CDR3 length equals 14 residues. The V gene end was trimmed by 10 bases and the J gene end by 2 bases; junction bases not matched to a gene: 10. Germline CDR1 reads MDHEN; CDR2 reads SYDVKM. CDR3 sequence (DNA): TGTGCCACCGACAAGGGGACAGGAACCTACGAGCAGTACTTC. It is translated as CATDKGTGTYEQYF.

V is TRBV20-1 and J is TRBJ1-6; a possible D gene is TRBD1 (6 bases). Trimming pared 1 base from V and 4 bases from J, leaving 11 bases between. The CDR3 totals 15 residues. Germline assignment: CDR1 DFQATT and CDR2 SNEGSKA (reference sequence). CDR3 nucleotide sequence: TGCAGTGCTAGAGCAGGGGAAAGTTATAATTCACCCCTCCACTTT. Its protein is CSARAGESYNSPLHF.

J is TRBJ1-4 and V is TRBV20-1, with D possibly matching TRBD1 (6 bases). Germline loops: CDR1 DFQATT, CDR2 SNEGSKA (reference sequence). The germline V and J ends were trimmed by 5 bases and 8 bases, with 15 bases remaining between them. The CDR3 extends over 13 amino acids. CDR3 sequence reads: CSALAGVQEKLFF. The CDR3 DNA sequence: TGCAGTGCTTTGGCAGGGGTACAGGAAAAACTGTTTTTT.

This clonotype was detected a few times. The rearrangement links TRBV19 to TRBJ2-1; no reliable D call. V lost 6 bases, J lost 8 bases, and 8 bases lay in between. This CDR3 comprises 11 residues. Per germline, CDR1 LNHDA and CDR2 SQIVND (reference sequence). The CDR3 region is CASSHMDEQFF. CDR3 in DNA: TGTGCCAGTAGCCACATGGATGAGCAGTTCTTC.

This clonotype was seen a single time. The gene calls are TRBV7-2 and TRBJ2-1; D is uncertain. This CDR3 has 14 residues. Germline CDR1 reads SGHTA; CDR2 reads FQGNSA. Trimming pared 2 bases from V and 5 bases from J, leaving 10 bases between. CDR3 protein: CASSLNYADNEQFF. The CDR3 bases are TGTGCCAGCAGCTTAAATTACGCAGACAATGAGCAGTTCTTC.

The gene calls are TRBV5-1 and TRBJ2-2; 11 bases are shared with TRBD2. Germline V gene data show CDR1 as SGHRS and CDR2 as YFSETQ. The CDR3 is 15 residues long. After removal of 4 bases from V and 1 base from J, the junction contained 0 bases not matched to a gene. The CDR3 protein is CASSLAGGNTGELFF. DNA for the CDR3: TGCGCCAGCAGCCTAGCGGGAGGGAACACCGGGGAGCTGTTTTTT.

The V call is TRBV5-1, the J call TRBJ2-6, with 15 bases lining up with TRBD2. CDR1 and CDR2 (germline): SGHRS, YFSETQ. The CDR3 contains 19 residues. V lost 4 bases, J lost 3 bases, and 8 bases stayed unmatched. CDR3 loop: CASSPSGTSGRSGANVLTF. The CDR3 DNA is TGCGCCAGCAGCCCCTCAGGGACTAGCGGGAGGAGTGGGGCCAACGTCCTGACTTTC.

The chain carries TRBV29-1 and TRBJ2-7; either TRBD1 or TRBD2 may fit D (5 bases each). The V and J ends lost 6 bases and 9 bases respectively, with 18 bases between them. Germline V gene lookup returns CDR1 SQVTM and CDR2 ANQGSEA. The CDR3 is 12 residues long. This CDR3 is CSVRLGEGLQYF. The CDR3 bases are TGCAGCGTCCGATTAGGGGAAGGACTGCAGTACTTC.

The chain carries TRBV12-3 or TRBV12-4 and TRBJ2-5, with D maybe TRBD2 (5 bases). The CDR3 has 14 residues. The ends were cut back, 3 bases at V and 5 bases at J, with 13 bases in the middle. The CDR3 region has the DNA TGTGCCAGCAGTTTTAAGGGCGGGCGCGAGACCCAGTACTTC. Its protein product is CASSFKGGRETQYF.

This clonotype was seen just once. This chain uses TRBV20-1 with TRBJ1-1; D ambiguous. Germline V gives CDR1 DFQATT, CDR2 SNEGSKA (reference sequence). V lost 3 bases and J lost 0, with 11 bases in between. The CDR3 loop spans 14 amino acids. The DNA for the CDR3 is TGCAGTGCTAGTTCCCGGGGAATGAACACTGAAGCTTTCTTT. Its protein is CSASSRGMNTEAFF.

The chain combines TRBV28 with TRBJ2-7; D gene ambiguous. Germline assignment: CDR1 MDHEN and CDR2 SYDVKM. This CDR3 contains 13 residues. V was shortened by 2 bases and J by 7 bases, with 12 bases between the two germline ends. CDR3 in amino acids: CASSLIDDGEQYF. The CDR3 DNA is TGTGCCAGCAGTTTAATCGACGATGGTGAGCAGTACTTC.

This clonotype was detected only once. The genes are TRBV5-1 and TRBJ2-2; D is unresolved. Per the germline V gene, CDR1 is SGHRS and CDR2 is YFSETQ. This CDR3 is 15 amino acids long. Between the trimmed V and J ends, which lost 6 bases and 0 bases, there was a span of 12 bases. This chain's CDR3 is CASTWVATNTGELFF. Here the CDR3 DNA reads TGCGCCAGCACCTGGGTGGCGACGAACACCGGGGAGCTGTTTTTT.

This chain connects TRBV6-1 to TRBJ2-1; no clear D. This CDR3 is 11 amino acids long. Germline assignment: CDR1 MNHNS and CDR2 SASEGT. V was cut by 4 bases and J by 7 bases, with 5 bases left in between. The CDR3 here is CASSVTNEQFF. CDR3 nucleotide sequence: TGTGCCAGCAGTGTCACAAATGAGCAGTTCTTC.

This chain connects TRBV5-1 to TRBJ2-7; 10 bases match TRBD2. CDR1 is SGHRS, CDR2 YFSETQ, per germline. CDR3 length: 16 amino acids. The J segment lost 4 bases and the V segment lost 4 bases, leaving 11 bases of the junction unmatched. This CDR3 is CASSTFLAGEPYEQYF. In DNA, the CDR3 is TGCGCCAGCAGCACGTTCCTAGCGGGGGAACCTTACGAGCAGTACTTC.